This TCR beta chain emerged from a study of naive and memory T cell subsets. Study findings and constraints: Especially in CD8 cells, naive repertoires contained a few larger clonotypes, possibly CD45RA-re-expressing memory cells.

V shed 0 bases and J shed 6 bases, with 17 bases lying between them. This CDR3 spans 16 amino acids. Germline CDR1 reads LGHNA; CDR2 reads YNFKEQ. An equimolar mix of two oligonucleotides served as the beta constant-region primer for TRBC1 and TRBC2. TCRdb independently ran MiXCR on the UMI-ligation and nested PCR reads; one entry per CDR3 protein. This sample yields approximately 140,000 distinct CDR3 sequences, of which about 15% are seen a single time; approximately 0.13% belongs to the top ten. As concerns this clonotype: Its antigen is still unknown.

The sample comprised naive CD4+ T cells from blood. J is TRBJ1-1 and V is TRBV4-2, with D unresolved. This TCR derives from a human donor in good health. The CDR3 DNA reads as TGTGCCAGCAGCCAAGATTCGGCAGGCAAACCGCCTGAAGCTTTCTTT. As protein: CASSQDSAGKPPEAFF.